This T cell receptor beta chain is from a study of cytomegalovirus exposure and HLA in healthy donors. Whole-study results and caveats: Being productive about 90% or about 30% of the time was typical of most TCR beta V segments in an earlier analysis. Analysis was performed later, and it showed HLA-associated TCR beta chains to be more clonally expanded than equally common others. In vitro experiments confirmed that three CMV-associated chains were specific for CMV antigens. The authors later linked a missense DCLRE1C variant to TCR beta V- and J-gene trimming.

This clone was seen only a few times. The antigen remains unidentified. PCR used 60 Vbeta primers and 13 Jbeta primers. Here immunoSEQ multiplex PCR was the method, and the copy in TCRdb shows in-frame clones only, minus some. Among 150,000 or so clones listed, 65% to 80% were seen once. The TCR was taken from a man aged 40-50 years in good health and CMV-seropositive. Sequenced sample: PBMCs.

The DNA of the CDR3 is TGTGCCAGCAGCCTCGGGACAGCCCAAGAGACCCAGTACTTC. Its protein product is CASSLGTAQETQYF. The chain joins TRBV11-2 to TRBJ2-5, with 7 nucleotides matching TRBD1. Germline-derived CDR1 and CDR2 are SGHAT and FQNNGV. The length of the CDR3 is 14 residues. V lost 5 bases, J lost 1 base, and 4 bases stayed unmatched.